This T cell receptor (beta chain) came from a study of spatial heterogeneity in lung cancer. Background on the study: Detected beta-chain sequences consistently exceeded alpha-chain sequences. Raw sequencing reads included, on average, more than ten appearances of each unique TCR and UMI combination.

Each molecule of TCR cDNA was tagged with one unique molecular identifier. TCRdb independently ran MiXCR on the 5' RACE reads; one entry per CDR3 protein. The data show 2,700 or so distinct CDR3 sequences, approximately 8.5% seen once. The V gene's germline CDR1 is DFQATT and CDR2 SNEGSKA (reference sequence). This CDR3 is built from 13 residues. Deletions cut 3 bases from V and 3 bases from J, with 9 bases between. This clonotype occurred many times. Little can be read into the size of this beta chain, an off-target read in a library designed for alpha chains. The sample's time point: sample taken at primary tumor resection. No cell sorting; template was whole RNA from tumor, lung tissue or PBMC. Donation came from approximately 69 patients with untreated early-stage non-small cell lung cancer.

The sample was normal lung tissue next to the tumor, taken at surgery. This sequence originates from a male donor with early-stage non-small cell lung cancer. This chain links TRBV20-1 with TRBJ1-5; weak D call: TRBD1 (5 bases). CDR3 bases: TGCAGTGCTAGGCAGGGCCTCAATCAGCCCCAGCATTTT. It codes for CSARQGLNQPQHF.